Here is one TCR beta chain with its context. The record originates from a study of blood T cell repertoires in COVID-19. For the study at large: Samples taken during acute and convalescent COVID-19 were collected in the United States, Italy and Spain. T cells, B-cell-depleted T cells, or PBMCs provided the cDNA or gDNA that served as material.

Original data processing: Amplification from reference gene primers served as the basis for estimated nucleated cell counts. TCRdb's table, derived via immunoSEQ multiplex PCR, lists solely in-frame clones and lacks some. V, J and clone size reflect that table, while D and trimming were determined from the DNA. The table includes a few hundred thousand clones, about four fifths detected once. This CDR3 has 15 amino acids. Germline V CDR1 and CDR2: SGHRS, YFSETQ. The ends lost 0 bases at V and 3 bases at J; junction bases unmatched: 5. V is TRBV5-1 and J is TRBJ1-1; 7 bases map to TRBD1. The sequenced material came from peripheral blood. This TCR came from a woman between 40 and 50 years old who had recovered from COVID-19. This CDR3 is CASSLGKGAYTEAFF. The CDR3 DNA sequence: TGCGCCAGCAGCTTGGGTAAGGGGGCTTACACTGAAGCTTTCTTT.